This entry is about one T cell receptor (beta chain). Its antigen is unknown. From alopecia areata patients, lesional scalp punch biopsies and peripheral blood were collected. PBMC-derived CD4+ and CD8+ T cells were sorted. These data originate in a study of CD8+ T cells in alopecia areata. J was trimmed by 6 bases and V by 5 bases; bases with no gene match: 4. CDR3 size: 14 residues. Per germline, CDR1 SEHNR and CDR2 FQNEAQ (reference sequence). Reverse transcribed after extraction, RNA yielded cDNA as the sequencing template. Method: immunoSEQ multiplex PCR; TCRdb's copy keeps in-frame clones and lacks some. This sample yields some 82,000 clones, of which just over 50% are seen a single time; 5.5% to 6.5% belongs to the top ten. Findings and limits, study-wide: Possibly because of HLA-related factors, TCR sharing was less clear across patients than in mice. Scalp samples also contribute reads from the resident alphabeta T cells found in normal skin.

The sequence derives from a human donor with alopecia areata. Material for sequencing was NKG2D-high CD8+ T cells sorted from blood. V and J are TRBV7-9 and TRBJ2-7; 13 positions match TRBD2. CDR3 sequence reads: CASSPLAGGIEQYF. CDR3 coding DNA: TGTGCCAGCAGCCCACTAGCGGGAGGGATCGAGCAGTACTTC.